This section outlines one TCR beta chain sequence together with its context. Its matching antigen is unknown. The data are from a study of cytomegalovirus exposure and HLA in healthy donors. The PCR employed 60 Vbeta primers together with 13 Jbeta primers. Profiling relied on immunoSEQ multiplex PCR, and the TCRdb table lists in-frame clones only, not all of them. The table shows some 150,000 clones, with roughly 80% occurring only once. Per the germline V gene, CDR1 is SGHRS and CDR2 is YFSETQ. Trimming took off 5 bases at V and 0 bases at J, with 18 bases between the two ends. The CDR3 has 16 residues. The study's findings and limits: It was reported that the classifier diagnosed cytomegalovirus status with high specificity and sensitivity in both the original and validation cohorts. Productive rates of about 90% or about 30% were seen for most TCR beta V segments in an earlier analysis.

The source material was PBMCs. V is TRBV5-1 and J is TRBJ2-7; weak D call: TRBD1 (6 bases). This TCR was sampled from a man aged 40-49 years in good health and CMV-seropositive. CDR3 residues: CASSLFSGDSSYEQYF. The CDR3 coding sequence is TGCGCCAGCAGTCTTTTTTCAGGGGATAGCTCCTACGAGCAGTACTTC. The full variable domain, with the rest looked up from reference TRBV5-1 and TRBJ2-7, is KAGVTQTPRYLIKTRGQQVTLSCSPISGHRSVSWYQQTPGQGLQFLFEYFSETQRNKGNFPGRFSGRQFSNSRSEMNVSTLELGDSALYLCASSLFSGDSSYEQYFGPGTRLTVT.